Listed below are T cell receptor beta chains from one sample, sequenced in a study of blood T cell repertoires in COVID-19. Profiling relied on immunoSEQ multiplex PCR, and the TCRdb table lists in-frame clones only, not all of them. The table lists about 110,000 clones, 71% of them singletons, with approximately 0.9% in the top ten. Input material: peripheral blood. The receptors derive from a human donor with acute or convalescent COVID-19. The donor label of this sample is uncertain. Both conserved end residues are part of each CDR3. D genes are given only for firm matches. Clone size is stated in some rows and not others, as once, few, many or a class when expanded.

-	TRBV15	TRBJ2-3	-	TGTGCCACCAGCATGGGACTTACTCCAGATACGCAGTATTTT	CATSMGLTPDTQYF
TRBD1	TRBV9	TRBJ1-2	-	TGTGCCAGCAGCGCCGGGACAGGGAACTTCTATGGCTACACCTTC	CASSAGTGNFYGYTF
-	TRBV10-2	TRBJ1-1	-	TGCGCCACCTCGAGGGAATGGGTCAACACTGAAGCTTTCTTT	CATSREWVNTEAFF
TRBD2	TRBV11-2	TRBJ2-1	few	TGTGCCAGCAGCCCCTATTTCGGGGGGGGCTCCTACAATGAGCAGTTCTTC	CASSPYFGGGSYNEQFF
TRBD1	TRBV5-5	TRBJ1-6	-	TGTGCCAGCAGCCTGTGGACAGGGTACTATAATTCACCCCTCCACTTT	CASSLWTGYYNSPLHF
-	TRBV11-3	TRBJ1-5	few	TGTGCCAGCAGCTTTTATAGCAATCAGCCCCAGCATTTT	CASSFYSNQPQHF
-	TRBV29-1	TRBJ2-1	-	TGCAGCTCCGGGAGCTACAATGAGCAGTTCTTC	CSSGSYNEQFF
TRBD1	TRBV5-1	TRBJ1-3	-	TGCGCCAGCAGCTCCAAGACAGGGGGCTCCTCTGGAAACACCATATATTTT	CASSSKTGGSSGNTIYF
TRBD1	TRBV24-1	TRBJ2-2	-	TGTGCCACCAGTGACCTTGGGACAGGGACCGGGGAGCTGTTTTTT	CATSDLGTGTGELFF
-	TRBV7-6	TRBJ2-3	once	TGTGCCAGCAGCTTACCCCCGTCCGGGGTCCATACGCAGTATTTT	CASSLPPSGVHTQYF
-	TRBV12-3/TRBV12-4	TRBJ1-1	-	TGTGCCAGCAGTTTAGGGGGCCACACTGAAGCTTTCTTT	CASSLGGHTEAFF
TRBD1	TRBV9	TRBJ1-2	-	TGTGCCAGCAGCGTAGCCGGAGGGGGCATGTATGGCTACACCTTC	CASSVAGGGMYGYTF
TRBD1	TRBV11-3	TRBJ2-3	once	TGTGCCAGCAGCAGCGATTCCGGGACAGGGGGCCGCACAGATACGCAGTATTTT	CASSSDSGTGGRTDTQYF
TRBD1	TRBV28	TRBJ1-3	-	TGTGCCAGCAGTATCCACAGGGGTCTTATCTCTGGAAACACCATATATTTT	CASSIHRGLISGNTIYF
-	TRBV7-2	TRBJ1-1	-	TGTGCCAGCAGCCCCTTCCAGGGTTCTGAAGCTTTCTTT	CASSPFQGSEAFF
TRBD1	TRBV7-9	TRBJ2-3	-	TGTGCCAGCAGCTTAGAGGGAGAGACAGGGAAGTATTTT	CASSLEGETGKYF
-	TRBV18	TRBJ1-4	-	TGTGCCAGCTCACCTGTAGGGGTTACTAATGAAAAACTGTTTTTT	CASSPVGVTNEKLFF
TRBD1	TRBV5-6	TRBJ2-1	few	TGTGCCAGCAGCCCGCAGGGGGCGAATGAGCAGTTCTTC	CASSPQGANEQFF
-	TRBV6-5	TRBJ1-6	-	TGTGCCAGCAGTTACTCTCAGGGTAATTCACCCCTCCACTTT	CASSYSQGNSPLHF
-	TRBV7-2	TRBJ1-4	-	TGTGCCAGCAGCCTTACAGGGCATGGAGAAAAACTGTTTTTT	CASSLTGHGEKLFF
-	TRBV6-1	TRBJ2-1	-	TGTGCCAGCAGTGATTGGGCTCTCGATCAGTTCTTC	CASSDWALDQFF
TRBD1	TRBV10-3	TRBJ2-5	-	TGTGCCATAAAGACGGACAGGGCTCAAGAGACCCAGTACTTC	CAIKTDRAQETQYF
TRBD1	TRBV5-6	TRBJ1-3	few	TGTGCCAGCAACGACAGGGGGCGGGAAAGAAACACCATATATTTT	CASNDRGRERNTIYF
TRBD2	TRBV20-1	TRBJ2-7	-	TGCAGTGCTAGTGGGGAGGGGAGGAGTCGCTACGAGCAGTACTTC	CSASGEGRSRYEQYF
-	TRBV21-1	TRBJ2-1	-	TGTGCCAGCAGCAAAAAACCCCCCCACGTGTTACTGTACAATGAGCAGTTCTTC	CASSKKPPHVLLYNEQFF
-	TRBV19	TRBJ1-6	-	TGTGCCAGTAGTATGCAGGGCCTTAATTCACCCCTCCACTTT	CASSMQGLNSPLHF
-	TRBV10-2	TRBJ1-1	medium-sized	TGCGCCAGCAGCTCGGACAGATCGGCGACTGAAGCTTTCTTT	CASSSDRSATEAFF
-	TRBV6-5	TRBJ1-1	-	TGTGCCAGCAGACGAGGAGATGTCGAAACTGAAGCTTTCTTT	CASRRGDVETEAFF
TRBD2	TRBV11-2	TRBJ2-3	once	TGTGCCAGCAACCTAGCGGGGGGAAGCACAGATACGCAGTATTTT	CASNLAGGSTDTQYF
TRBD1	TRBV18	TRBJ1-6	-	TGTGCCAGCTCACCTCCAGGGGGTTTGGGTTCACCCCTCCACTTT	CASSPPGGLGSPLHF
TRBD1	TRBV6-2/TRBV6-3	TRBJ2-4	few	TGTGCCAGCAGTTACTCGGGCCGAGCCACAGGGGAGCTAGCCAAAAACATTCAGTACTTC	CASSYSGRATGELAKNIQYF
-	TRBV2	TRBJ2-5	-	TGTGCCAGCAGTGCAAATCGCGGGACCCAGTACTTC	CASSANRGTQYF
TRBD1	TRBV5-1	TRBJ1-2	-	TGCGCCAGCAGCCTCCGGACAGGGCCTTATGGCTACACCTTC	CASSLRTGPYGYTF
TRBD1	TRBV5-1	TRBJ2-3	-	TGCGCCAGCAGGGAGCCCGGGACAGGGACAGATACGCAGTATTTT	CASREPGTGTDTQYF
-	TRBV13	TRBJ1-1	-	TGTGCCAGCAGCTCGGTATCCACTGAAGCTTTCTTT	CASSSVSTEAFF
-	TRBV4-1	TRBJ2-2	-	TGCGCCAGCAGCCAACAGGGAAGGGCCACCGGGGAGCTGTTTTTT	CASSQQGRATGELFF
-	TRBV19	TRBJ1-4	few	TGTGCCAGTAGCGAGGGCAGCTCTAATGAAAAACTGTTTTTT	CASSEGSSNEKLFF
-	TRBV18	TRBJ1-6	-	TGTGCCAGCTCACCACCCGGGGGAGGGAATTCACCCCTCCACTTT	CASSPPGGGNSPLHF
-	TRBV24-1	TRBJ2-5	-	TGTGCCACCAGTGATCACCCGGCGGGGGAGACCCAGTACTTC	CATSDHPAGETQYF
-	TRBV5-8	TRBJ1-6	-	TGTGCCAGCAGCTTGGATGGCAAATCACCCCTCCACTTT	CASSLDGKSPLHF
-	TRBV10-1	TRBJ2-3	-	TGCGCCAGCAGATCCCGGGGACATCCCTCTAGCCCATACACAGATACGCAGTATTTT	CASRSRGHPSSPYTDTQYF
-	TRBV14	TRBJ1-1	-	TGTGCCAGCACCCCGATCGGGGGAACTGAAGCTTTCTTT	CASTPIGGTEAFF
-	TRBV5-1	TRBJ2-2	-	TGCGCCAGCAGCTTTTTGTCTTCCGGGACACAAAACACCGGGGAGCTGTTTTTT	CASSFLSSGTQNTGELFF
TRBD2	TRBV3-1/TRBV3-2	TRBJ2-3	few	TGTGCCAGCAGCCATGGGACTAACACAGATACGCAGTATTTT	CASSHGTNTDTQYF
TRBD1	TRBV7-2	TRBJ2-4	once	TGTGCCAGCAGCCCCACAGGGGGCGCGGGCAAAAACATTCAGTACTTC	CASSPTGGAGKNIQYF
-	TRBV19	TRBJ2-3	-	TGTGCCAGTACCCCCCCGGGTAGCCGGGAAGATACGCAGTATTTT	CASTPPGSREDTQYF